Included here is one T cell receptor beta chain sequence, with context. CDR1 is DFQATT, CDR2 SNEGSKA, per germline (reference sequence). The CDR3 has 13 residues. These data are taken from a study of monozygotic twins with inflammatory bowel disease. After re-calling the 5' RACE reads, TCRdb lists one entry per CDR3 protein, DNA absent. This sample's table has more than 350,000 distinct CDR3 sequences. V usage is TRBV20-1 and J usage is TRBJ1-1. The material sequenced was blood. The clonotype originates from a human donor with ulcerative colitis or Crohn's disease, or a healthy co-twin of an affected twin (not recorded which). The CDR3 loop reads CSARPTEGTEAFF.